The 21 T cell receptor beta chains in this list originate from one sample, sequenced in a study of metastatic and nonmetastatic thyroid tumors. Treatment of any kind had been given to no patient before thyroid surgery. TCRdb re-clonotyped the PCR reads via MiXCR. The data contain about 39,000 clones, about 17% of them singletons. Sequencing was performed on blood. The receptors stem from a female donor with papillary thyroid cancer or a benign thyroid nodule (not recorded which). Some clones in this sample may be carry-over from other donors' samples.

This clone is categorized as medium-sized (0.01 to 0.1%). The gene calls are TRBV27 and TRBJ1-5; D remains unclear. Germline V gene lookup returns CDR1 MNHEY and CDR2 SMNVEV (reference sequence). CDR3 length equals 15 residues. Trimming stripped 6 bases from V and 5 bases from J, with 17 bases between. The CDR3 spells CASSLESPTYQPQHF. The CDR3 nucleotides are TGTGCCAGCAGCTTGGAGTCACCAACCTATCAGCCCCAGCATTTT.

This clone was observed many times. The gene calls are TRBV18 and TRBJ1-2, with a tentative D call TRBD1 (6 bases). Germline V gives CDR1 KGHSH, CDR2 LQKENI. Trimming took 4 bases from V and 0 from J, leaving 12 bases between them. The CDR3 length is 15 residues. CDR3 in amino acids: CASSLNREANYGYTF. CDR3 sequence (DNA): TGTGCCAGCTCACTAAACAGGGAAGCTAACTATGGCTACACCTTC.

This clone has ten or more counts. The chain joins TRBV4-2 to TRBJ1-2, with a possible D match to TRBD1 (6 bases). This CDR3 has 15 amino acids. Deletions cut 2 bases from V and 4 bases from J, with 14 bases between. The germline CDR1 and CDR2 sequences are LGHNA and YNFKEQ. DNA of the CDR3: TGTGCCAGCAGCCAAAGGGGGGTGGGCACCTATGGCTACACCTTC. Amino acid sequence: CASSQRGVGTYGYTF.

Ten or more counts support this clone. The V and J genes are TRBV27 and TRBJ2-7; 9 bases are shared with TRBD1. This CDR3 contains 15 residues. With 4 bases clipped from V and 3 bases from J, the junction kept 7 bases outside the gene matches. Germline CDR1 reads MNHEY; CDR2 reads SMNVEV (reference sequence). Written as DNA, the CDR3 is TGTGCCAGCAGTTCCACCGGGACAGGGTTCTACGAGCAGTACTTC. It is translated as CASSSTGTGFYEQYF.

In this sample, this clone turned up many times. This CDR3 is CASSLGGTNTGELFF. The CDR3 nucleotides read TGTGCCAGCAGCTTAGGGGGCACGAACACCGGGGAGCTGTTTTTT. The rearrangement joins TRBV11-3 to TRBJ2-2; D is possibly TRBD1 (5 bases). Trimming removed 1 base at V and 0 bases at J, with 6 bases between. CDR1 and CDR2 (germline): SGHNT, YENEEA. The CDR3 runs 15 residues.

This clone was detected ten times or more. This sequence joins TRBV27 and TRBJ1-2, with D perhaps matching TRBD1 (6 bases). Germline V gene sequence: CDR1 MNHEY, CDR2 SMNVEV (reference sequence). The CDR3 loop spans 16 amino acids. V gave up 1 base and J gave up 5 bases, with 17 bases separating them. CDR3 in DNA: TGTGCCAGCAGTTTATTGGCCGGACAGAACCAATATGGCTACACCTTC. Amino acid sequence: CASSLLAGQNQYGYTF.

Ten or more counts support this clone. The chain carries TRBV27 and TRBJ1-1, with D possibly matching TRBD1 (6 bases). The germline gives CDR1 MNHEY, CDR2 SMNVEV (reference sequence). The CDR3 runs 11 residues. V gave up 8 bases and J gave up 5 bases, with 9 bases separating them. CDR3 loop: CASLQGTEAFF. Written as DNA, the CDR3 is TGTGCCAGCCTCCAGGGGACTGAAGCTTTCTTT.

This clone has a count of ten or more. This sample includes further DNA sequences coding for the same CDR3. The CDR3 DNA follows: TGTGCCACCAGCAGAGAGGGGTACGAGCAGTACTTC. Translating it yields CATSREGYEQYF. The chain uses TRBV15 and TRBJ2-7; unclear D gene. CDR3 size: 12 residues. Germline V gene lookup returns CDR1 LNHNV and CDR2 YYDKDF (reference sequence). Trimming pared 0 bases from V and 4 bases from J, leaving 4 bases between.

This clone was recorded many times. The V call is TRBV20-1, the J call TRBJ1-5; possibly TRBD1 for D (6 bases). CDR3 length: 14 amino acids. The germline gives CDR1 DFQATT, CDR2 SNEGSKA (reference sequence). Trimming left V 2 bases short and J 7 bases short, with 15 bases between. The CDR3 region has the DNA TGCAGTGCTAGACAGGGGAATTTCGAACAGCCCCAGCATTTT. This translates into CSARQGNFEQPQHF.

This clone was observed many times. CDR3 amino acids: CANRANYGYTF. The DNA of the CDR3 is TGTGCCAACCGGGCTAACTATGGCTACACCTTC. The genes are TRBV6-1 and TRBJ1-2, with D unclear. There are 11 residues in the CDR3. V lost 10 bases and J lost 0, with 6 bases in between. Per the germline V gene, CDR1 is MNHNS and CDR2 is SASEGT.

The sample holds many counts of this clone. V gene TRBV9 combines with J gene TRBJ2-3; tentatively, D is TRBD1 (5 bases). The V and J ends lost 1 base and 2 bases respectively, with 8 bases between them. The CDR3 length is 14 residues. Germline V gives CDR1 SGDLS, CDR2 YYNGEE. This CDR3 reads CASSVIGVTDTQYF. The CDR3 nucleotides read TGTGCCAGCAGCGTAATAGGGGTCACAGATACGCAGTATTTT.

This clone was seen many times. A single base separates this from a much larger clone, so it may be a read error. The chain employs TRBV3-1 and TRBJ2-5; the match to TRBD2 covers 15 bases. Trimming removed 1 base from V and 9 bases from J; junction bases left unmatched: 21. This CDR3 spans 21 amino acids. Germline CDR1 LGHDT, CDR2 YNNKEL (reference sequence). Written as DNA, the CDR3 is TGTGCCAGCAGCCAAGTGGTAGGACTAGCGGGAGGGCCTTGGAAGGGGGAGGCCCAGTACTTC. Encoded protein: CASSQVVGLAGGPWKGEAQYF.

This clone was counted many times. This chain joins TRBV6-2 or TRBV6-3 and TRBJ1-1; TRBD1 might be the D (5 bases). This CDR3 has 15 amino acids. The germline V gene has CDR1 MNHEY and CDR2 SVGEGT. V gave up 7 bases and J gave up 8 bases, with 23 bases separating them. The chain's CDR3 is CASTFSPRGIREAFF. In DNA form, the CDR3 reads TGTGCCAGCACTTTCTCACCCCGGGGGATTCGCGAAGCTTTCTTT.

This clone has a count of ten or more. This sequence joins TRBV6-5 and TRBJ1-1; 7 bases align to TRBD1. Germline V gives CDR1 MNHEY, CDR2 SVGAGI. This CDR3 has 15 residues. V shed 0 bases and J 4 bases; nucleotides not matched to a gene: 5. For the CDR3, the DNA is TGTGCCAGCAGTTACTCGTGGCAGGGGGTCACTGAAGCTTTCTTT. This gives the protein CASSYSWQGVTEAFF.

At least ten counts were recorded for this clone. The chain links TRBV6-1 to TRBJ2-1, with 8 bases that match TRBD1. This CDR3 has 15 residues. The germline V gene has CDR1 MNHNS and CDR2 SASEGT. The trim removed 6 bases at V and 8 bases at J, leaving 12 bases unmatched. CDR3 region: CASRSNRGDIYEQFF. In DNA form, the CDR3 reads TGTGCCAGCAGGTCGAACAGGGGGGATATATATGAGCAGTTCTTC.

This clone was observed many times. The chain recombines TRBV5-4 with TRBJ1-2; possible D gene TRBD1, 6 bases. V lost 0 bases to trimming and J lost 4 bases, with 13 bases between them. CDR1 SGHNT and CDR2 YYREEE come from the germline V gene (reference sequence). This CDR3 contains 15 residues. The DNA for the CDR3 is TGTGCCAGCAGCTTGGATACAGGGAGGGCCTATGGCTACACCTTC. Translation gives CASSLDTGRAYGYTF.

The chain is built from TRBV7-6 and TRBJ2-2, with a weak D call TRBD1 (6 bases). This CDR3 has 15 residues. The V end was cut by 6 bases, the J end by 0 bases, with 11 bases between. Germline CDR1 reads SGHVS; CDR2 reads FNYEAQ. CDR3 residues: CASRETGSNTGELFF. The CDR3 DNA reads TGTGCCAGCAGGGAGACAGGTTCGAACACCGGGGAGCTGTTTTTT.

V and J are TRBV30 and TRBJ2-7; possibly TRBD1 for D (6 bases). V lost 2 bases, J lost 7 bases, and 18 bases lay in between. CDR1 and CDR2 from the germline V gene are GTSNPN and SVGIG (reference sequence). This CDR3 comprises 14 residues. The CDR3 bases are TGTGCCTGGAGTATAGGACAGTGGGCACGTGAGCAGTACTTC. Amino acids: CAWSIGQWAREQYF.

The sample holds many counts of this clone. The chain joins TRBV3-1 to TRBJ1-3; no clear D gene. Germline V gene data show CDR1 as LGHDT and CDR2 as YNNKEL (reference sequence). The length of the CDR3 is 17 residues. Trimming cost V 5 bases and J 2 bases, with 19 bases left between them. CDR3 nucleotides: TGTGCCAGCAGCTTAATAACGGAGGGATTCACTGGAAACACCATATATTTT. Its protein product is CASSLITEGFTGNTIYF. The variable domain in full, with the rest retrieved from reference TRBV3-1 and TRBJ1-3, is DTAVSQTPKYLVTQMGNDKSIKCEQNLGHDTMYWYKQDSKKFLKIMFSYNNKELIINETVPNRFSPKSPDKAHLNLHINSLELGDSAVYFCASSLITEGFTGNTIYFGEGSWLTVV.

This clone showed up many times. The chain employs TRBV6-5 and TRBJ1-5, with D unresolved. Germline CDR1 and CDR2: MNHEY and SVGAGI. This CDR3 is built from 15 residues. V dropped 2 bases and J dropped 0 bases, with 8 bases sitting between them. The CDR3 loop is CASSYGRDSNQPQHF. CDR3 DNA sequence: TGTGCCAGCAGTTACGGTAGGGATAGCAATCAGCCCCAGCATTTT.

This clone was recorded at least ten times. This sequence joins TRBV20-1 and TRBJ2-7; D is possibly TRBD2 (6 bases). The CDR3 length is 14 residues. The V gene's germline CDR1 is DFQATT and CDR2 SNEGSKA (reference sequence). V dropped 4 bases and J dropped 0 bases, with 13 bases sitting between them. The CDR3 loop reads CSAKGTGNSYEQYF. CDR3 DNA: TGCAGTGCTAAAGGGACTGGGAACTCCTACGAGCAGTACTTC.